The clone carrying this T cell receptor (beta chain) was seen only a few times. Its antigen is unknown. The CDR3 runs to 17 residues. Germline CDR1 and CDR2: SGHAT and FQNNGV. Trimming stripped 4 bases from V and 6 bases from J, with 21 bases between. The sample is drawn from a study of CD8+CD57+ T cells in acquired aplastic anemia. In the study overall: Recorded DNA amounts for sorted CD4+ and CD8+ cells had an average of around 3.4 ug.

General study points: Patients versus controls showed no significant CD8+ Simpson's diversity difference. Between patients and controls, 25 to 30 CD8+ CDR3 sequences were found in common.

TCR beta VDJ and CDR3 were profiled, and genomic DNA was the template. TCRdb analysed the reads with MiXCR anew, one entry per CDR3 protein. The data contain around 430,000 distinct CDR3 sequences, around 32% of them singletons. In patients chosen for sequencing, flow cytometry had shown CD8+CD57+ cell expansion. No therapy had been given to the patients at the time of blood sampling. Sequenced material: sorted CD4+, CD8+, or CD8+CD57+ T cells (not recorded which) from PBMCs. The V and J genes are TRBV11-2 and TRBJ2-2; TRBD1 might be the D (6 bases). This TCR was recovered from a human donor with aplastic anemia. CDR3 in amino acids: CASSSRTQGREAGELFF. The CDR3 coding sequence is TGTGCCAGCAGCTCACGAACACAGGGAAGAGAGGCCGGGGAGCTGTTTTTT.